The 23 T cell receptor beta chains reported below all come from one sample, sequenced in a study of CD4+ T cells in melanoma. Generated by immunoSEQ multiplex PCR, the TCRdb table keeps only in-frame clones and is missing some. The data hold roughly 19,000 clones, with around 78% observed a single time. These receptors all stem from a human donor with melanoma.

The chain uses TRBV5-1 and TRBJ1-4, with TRBD1 as a possible D gene (5 bases). Germline V gene sequence: CDR1 SGHRS, CDR2 YFSETQ. The ends were cut back, 0 bases at V and 5 bases at J, with 11 bases in the middle. The CDR3 covers 15 residues. The CDR3 nucleotides are TGCGCCAGCAGCTTGGTCGGGGCGCTGAATGAAAAACTGTTTTTT. It yields the protein CASSLVGALNEKLFF.

The chain links TRBV30 to TRBJ2-7, with 10 bases identical to TRBD1. Germline V lookup: CDR1 GTSNPN, CDR2 SVGIG (reference sequence). V trimming: 7 bases; J trimming: 6 bases; junction bases outside the gene matches: 6. The CDR3 extends over 12 amino acids. CDR3 sequence (DNA): TGTGCCTACATTGGACAGGGGGTCGAGCAGTACTTC. Its translation is CAYIGQGVEQYF.

The chain recombines TRBV10-3 with TRBJ1-5, with no clear D. CDR1 is ENHRY and CDR2 is SYGVKD in the germline V gene. Trimming removed 3 bases from V and 3 bases from J, with 9 bases in between. The CDR3 spans 14 residues. DNA of the CDR3: TGTGCCATCAGTGAAGCCGGGGTCAATCAGCCCCAGCATTTT. Amino acids: CAISEAGVNQPQHF.

The V and J genes are TRBV10-3 and TRBJ1-4, with D unresolved. Germline CDR1 is ENHRY and CDR2 is SYGVKD. CDR3 size: 10 residues. The V end lost 11 bases, the J end lost 5 bases, and 6 bases lay between the germline ends. CDR3 loop: CALDNEKLFF. The CDR3 DNA sequence: TGTGCCTTGGACAATGAAAAACTGTTTTTT.

V gene TRBV4-1 combines with J gene TRBJ1-6; 11 bases are a match to TRBD1. V shed 3 bases and J 8 bases; nucleotides not matched to a gene: 3. This CDR3 has 15 residues. CDR1 MGHRA and CDR2 YSYEKL come from the germline V gene. DNA for the CDR3: TGCGCCAGCAGCCAGTGGACAGGGGGCGATTCACCCCTCCACTTT. Amino acids: CASSQWTGGDSPLHF.

Here the CDR3 reads CASGESEQETQYF. The CDR3 DNA reads as TGCGCCAGCGGAGAAAGCGAACAAGAGACCCAGTACTTC. The chain recombines TRBV5-1 with TRBJ2-5; D is uncertain. CDR3 length: 13 residues. The V and J ends lost 7 bases and 2 bases respectively, with 12 bases between them. Germline V gene lookup returns CDR1 SGHRS and CDR2 YFSETQ. The complete variable domain, with remaining parts taken from reference TRBV5-1 and TRBJ2-5, reads KAGVTQTPRYLIKTRGQQVTLSCSPISGHRSVSWYQQTPGQGLQFLFEYFSETQRNKGNFPGRFSGRQFSNSRSEMNVSTLELGDSALYLCASGESEQETQYFGPGTRLLVL.

V is TRBV7-9 and J is TRBJ2-5; TRBD2 matches at 15 bases. Germline CDR1 reads SEHNR; CDR2 reads FQNEAQ (reference sequence). The CDR3 length is 18 residues. The V and J ends lost 4 bases and 4 bases, in that order; junction bases with no gene match: 10. The CDR3 nucleotides read TGTGCCAGCAGCTGGGGACTAGCGGGGGGCCTCGGGGGAGAGACCCAGTACTTC. It encodes CASSWGLAGGLGGETQYF.

The chain recombines TRBV5-8 with TRBJ1-4; D call uncertain. The length of the CDR3 is 13 residues. Germline CDR1 is SGHTS and CDR2 is YDEGEE. Between the trimmed V and J ends, which lost 3 bases and 8 bases, there was a span of 11 bases. As DNA, the CDR3 is TGTGCCAGCAGCTCGGACCGCGGGGAAAAACTGTTTTTT. It encodes CASSSDRGEKLFF.

The gene calls are TRBV5-1 and TRBJ2-1; the D gene is possibly TRBD1 (5 bases). Per the germline V gene, CDR1 is SGHRS and CDR2 is YFSETQ. This CDR3 has 14 amino acids. V lost 4 bases and J 4 bases, leaving 12 bases between the germline ends. As DNA, the CDR3 is TGCGCCAGCAGCGACCCCACAGGTTACAATGAGCAGTTCTTC. The encoded protein is CASSDPTGYNEQFF.

This clone was seen more than once but under ten times. The DNA for the CDR3 is TGTGCCAGCCGGCTAGCGGGGGGGGCCGGTAGGGAGACCCAGTACTTC. It encodes CASRLAGGAGRETQYF. The chain joins TRBV2 to TRBJ2-5; 12 nucleotides match TRBD2. Germline CDR1 SNHLY, CDR2 FYNNEI. V was pared by 8 bases and J by 5 bases, with 12 bases of the junction left unmatched. The CDR3 has 16 amino acids.

This chain uses TRBV19 with TRBJ2-3, with 7 bases that match TRBD2. The V gene end was trimmed by 6 bases and the J gene end by 1 base; junction bases not matched to a gene: 4. From germline, CDR1 is LNHDA and CDR2 SQIVND (reference sequence). This CDR3 comprises 14 residues. The CDR3 DNA reads TGTGCCAGTAGCCGGGGGGTCCGCACAGATACGCAGTATTTT. Its protein product is CASSRGVRTDTQYF.

The J gene is TRBJ1-5, the V gene TRBV5-6; no reliable D call. Trimming took off 1 base at V and 1 base at J, with 6 bases between the two ends. CDR1 and CDR2 from the germline V gene are SGHDT and YYEEEE. The CDR3 loop spans 14 amino acids. CDR3 bases: TGTGCCAGCAGCTTGAGAGTAAGCAATCAGCCCCAGCATTTT. Residues: CASSLRVSNQPQHF.

This rearrangement joins TRBV19 to TRBJ1-1; a possible D gene is TRBD1 (6 bases). This CDR3 region has 14 residues. Germline loops: CDR1 LNHDA, CDR2 SQIVND (reference sequence). Trimming stripped 8 bases from V and 4 bases from J, with 17 bases between. CDR3 amino acids: CASGHLQGFTEAFF. CDR3 nucleotides: TGTGCCAGTGGTCATCTACAGGGATTCACTGAAGCTTTCTTT. The complete variable domain, with remaining parts taken from reference TRBV19 and TRBJ1-1, reads DGGITQSPKYLFRKEGQNVTLSCEQNLNHDAMYWYRQDPGQGLRLIYYSQIVNDFQKGDIAEGYSVSREKKESFPLTVTSAQKNPTAFYLCASGHLQGFTEAFFGQGTRLTVV.

This clone came up once. The genes are TRBV2 and TRBJ2-5; unclear D gene. The germline gives CDR1 SNHLY, CDR2 FYNNEI. Between the trimmed V and J ends, which lost 4 bases and 3 bases, there was a span of 6 bases. This CDR3 is built from 12 residues. CDR3 coding DNA: TGTGCCAGCAGTGTAACTAAAGAGACCCAGTACTTC. It codes for CASSVTKETQYF.

The DNA for the CDR3 is TGTGCCAGCAGCCCCAGGGGGGGACCCCAAGAGACCCAGTACTTC. It encodes CASSPRGGPQETQYF. The chain employs TRBV7-9 and TRBJ2-5; either TRBD1 or TRBD2 may fit D (7 bases each). Germline CDR1 SEHNR, CDR2 FQNEAQ (reference sequence). The V end lost 5 bases, the J end lost 1 base, and 14 bases lay between the germline ends. CDR3 length: 15 amino acids.

The rearrangement joins TRBV7-2 to TRBJ1-4; D unresolved. Looked up from germline, CDR1 is SGHTA and CDR2 is FQGNSA. Trimming cost V 2 bases and J 1 base, with 8 bases left between them. This CDR3 contains 15 residues. The CDR3 is CASSLQPGTNEKLFF. CDR3 coding DNA: TGTGCCAGCAGCTTACAGCCCGGAACTAATGAAAAACTGTTTTTT.

In this sample, this clone turned up once. Here the CDR3 DNA reads TGTGCCAGCAGATTGGATTCCAGGTCTGGCACTGAAGCTTTCTTT. Translating gives CASRLDSRSGTEAFF. The chain has TRBV7-2 and TRBJ1-1; the D is unclear. V lost 6 bases to trimming and J lost 4 bases, with 18 bases between them. Germline CDR1 reads SGHTA; CDR2 reads FQGNSA. The CDR3 has 15 residues.

The chain couples TRBV6-5 to TRBJ1-5; no definite D call. Trimming removed 6 bases from V and 7 bases from J, with 19 bases in between. This CDR3 is 15 amino acids long. Germline V CDR1 and CDR2: MNHEY, SVGAGI. In DNA, the CDR3 is TGTGCCAGCAGCCGAGACGGGCAGTCGAGCCAGCCCCAGCATTTT. It yields the protein CASSRDGQSSQPQHF.

This chain uses TRBV6-5 with TRBJ1-2; a weak D match, TRBD1 (6 bases). From germline, CDR1 is MNHEY and CDR2 SVGAGI. This CDR3 region has 13 residues. V lost 2 bases and J lost 3, with 7 bases in between. Here the CDR3 reads CASSYDRHYGYTF. The CDR3 region has the DNA TGTGCCAGCAGTTACGACAGGCACTATGGCTACACCTTC.

This rearrangement joins TRBV2 to TRBJ1-2; TRBD1 matches at 8 bases. Germline V gene lookup returns CDR1 SNHLY and CDR2 FYNNEI. With V trimmed by 7 bases and J by 8 bases, 21 bases remained unmatched. The CDR3 consists of 17 residues. CDR3 region: CASTYGSTGGLTGGYTF. The CDR3 nucleotides are TGTGCCAGCACCTACGGATCTACAGGGGGTCTGACGGGGGGCTACACCTTC.

The chain links TRBV11-3 to TRBJ2-1; D is perhaps TRBD1 (6 bases). The V end was cut by 2 bases, the J end by 5 bases, with 10 bases between. Per the germline V gene, CDR1 is SGHNT and CDR2 is YENEEA. CDR3 length: 14 residues. CDR3 bases: TGTGCCAGCAGCTTATCACAGGGACACAATGAGCAGTTCTTC. This gives the protein CASSLSQGHNEQFF.

The chain carries TRBV29-1 and TRBJ2-7; 13 nucleotides align to TRBD2. The germline CDR1 and CDR2 sequences are SQVTM and ANQGSEA. The V and J ends lost 7 bases and 2 bases, in that order; junction bases with no gene match: 5. CDR3 length: 14 amino acids. For the CDR3, the DNA is TGCAGCGCCTCGGGACTAGCGGGGACCTACGAGCAGTACTTC. Protein: CSASGLAGTYEQYF.

The gene calls are TRBV4-1 and TRBJ1-3; D gene uncertain. The CDR3 consists of 15 residues. From germline, CDR1 is MGHRA and CDR2 YSYEKL. Trimming stripped 0 bases from V and 4 bases from J, with 10 bases between. CDR3 DNA: TGCGCCAGCAGCCAAGATCATGCAGGAGGAAACACCATATATTTT. Its translation: CASSQDHAGGNTIYF.